The next 23 T cell receptor beta chains were all read from a single sample in a study of beta chain features in type 1 diabetes. As every portion of the isolated RNA was reverse transcribed, the sequencing read expressed TCRB transcripts. This table comes from immunoSEQ multiplex PCR, and its TCRdb copy is limited to in-frame clones, with some not included. The sample lists roughly 500,000 clones; over 10% were seen once. Material for sequencing was naive CD4+ T cells from blood. These receptors were obtained from a woman under 30 in good health.

This clone occurred a few times. This rearrangement joins TRBV6-6 to TRBJ1-1, with D possibly TRBD1 on 5 matching bases. CDR3 size: 13 residues. Trimming removed 2 bases from V and 4 bases from J, with 8 bases in between. CDR1 is MNHNY, CDR2 SVGAGI, per germline (reference sequence). CDR3 region: CASSYGGRTEAFF. Written as DNA, the CDR3 is TGTGCCAGCAGTTACGGGGGTCGCACTGAAGCTTTCTTT.

This clone was picked up a small number of times. The chain has TRBV5-1 and TRBJ2-1; D uncertain. There are 19 residues in the CDR3. Germline CDR1 reads SGHRS; CDR2 reads YFSETQ. V lost 0 bases to trimming and J lost 0 bases, with 19 bases between them. The CDR3 is CASSLASRWRKASYNEQFF. CDR3 nucleotides: TGCGCCAGCAGCTTGGCGAGTCGATGGCGCAAGGCCTCCTACAATGAGCAGTTCTTC.

This chain joins TRBV23-1 and TRBJ2-1; tentative D call: TRBD2 (7 bases). TRBV23-1 is flagged as an ORF with uncertain function. With 4 bases removed from V and 9 bases from J, the gap between germline ends came to 19 bases. The CDR3 spans 15 residues. CDR3 in amino acids: CASSLFGGRYGEQFF. In nucleotides, the CDR3 is TGCGCCAGCAGTCTGTTCGGGGGGCGATATGGTGAGCAGTTCTTC.

The V gene is TRBV12-2, the J gene TRBJ2-1. TRBV12-2 is an annotated pseudogene. This CDR3 has 15 residues. The CDR3 is CASRFSMGIYNEQFF. CDR3 bases: TGTGCAAGTCGCTTTTCTATGGGGATCTACAATGAGCAGTTCTTC.

This sequence joins TRBV28 and TRBJ1-3, with D hard to call. Trimming stripped 3 bases from V and 4 bases from J, with 7 bases between. Germline V gene lookup returns CDR1 MDHEN and CDR2 SYDVKM. The length of the CDR3 is 13 residues. The CDR3 DNA is TGTGCCAGCAGTTTTGCCGCAGGAAACACCATATATTTT. It is translated as CASSFAAGNTIYF.

This clone turned up a few times. The rearrangement links TRBV29-1 to TRBJ2-5, with TRBD1 matching over 7 bases. CDR1 is SQVTM and CDR2 is ANQGSEA in the germline V gene. The CDR3 has 14 amino acids. Trimming cost V 2 bases and J 0 bases; bases outside gene matches: 3. The CDR3 DNA reads TGCAGCGTTGAAAAGACAGGGAACCAAGAGACCCAGTACTTC. Translated: CSVEKTGNQETQYF.

This clone was counted a few times. This sequence joins TRBV2 and TRBJ2-5; 8 bases are a match to TRBD2. V was pared by 11 bases and J by 6 bases, with 8 bases of the junction left unmatched. Germline V gene sequence: CDR1 SNHLY, CDR2 FYNNEI. The CDR3 extends over 12 amino acids. The CDR3 is CAQAGGRKTQYF. CDR3 DNA: TGTGCCCAGGCGGGGGGCCGGAAGACCCAGTACTTC.

In its sample, this clone was seen a few times. The chain carries TRBV29-1 and TRBJ1-1; perhaps TRBD1 as D (6 bases). CDR3 size: 13 residues. The V gene's germline CDR1 is SQVTM and CDR2 ANQGSEA. The V end lost 7 bases, the J end lost 4 bases, and 16 bases lay between the germline ends. CDR3 residues: CSAAGGALTEAFF. CDR3 in DNA: TGCAGCGCCGCCGGGGGGGCTCTCACTGAAGCTTTCTTT.

This clone was recorded a few times. The genes are TRBV2 and TRBJ1-2; the D is unclear. Germline lookup yields CDR1 SNHLY and CDR2 FYNNEI. V was shortened by 2 bases and J by 4 bases, with 5 bases between the two germline ends. The CDR3 consists of 12 residues. The chain's CDR3 is CASSELGYGYTF. DNA for the CDR3: TGTGCCAGCAGTGAATTGGGCTATGGCTACACCTTC.

The chain employs TRBV29-1 and TRBJ2-7; D call uncertain. Germline assignment: CDR1 SQVTM and CDR2 ANQGSEA. The CDR3 has 11 amino acids. Trimming left V 4 bases short and J 3 bases short, with 7 bases between. This chain's CDR3 is CSVGLVYEQYF. The CDR3 nucleotides are TGCAGCGTTGGACTGGTCTACGAGCAGTACTTC.

This clone was seen only a few times. The gene calls are TRBV18 and TRBJ1-5; TRBD1 might be the D (5 bases). The CDR3 has 13 residues. Per germline, CDR1 KGHSH and CDR2 LQKENI. The V and J ends lost 2 bases and 7 bases respectively, with 9 bases between them. The DNA of the CDR3 is TGTGCCAGCTCACCAGGGACCGGGCAGCCCCAGCATTTT. Protein: CASSPGTGQPQHF.

The J gene is TRBJ2-1, the V gene TRBV7-8; TRBD1 or TRBD2 may be the D gene (5 bases each). Germline CDR1 is SGHVS and CDR2 is FQNEAQ. This CDR3 has 14 amino acids. V was cut by 6 bases and J by 10 bases, with 19 bases left in between. The CDR3 sequence: CASRNRDPSSEQFF. CDR3 coding DNA: TGTGCCAGCAGGAATAGGGACCCCTCGTCGGAGCAGTTCTTC.

V is TRBV18 and J is TRBJ2-6; perhaps TRBD1 as D (5 bases). Between the trimmed V and J ends, which lost 8 bases and 0 bases, there was a span of 8 bases. CDR1 and CDR2 from the germline V gene are KGHSH and LQKENI. This CDR3 is built from 14 residues. CDR3 residues: CASTTGSGANVLTF. CDR3 bases: TGTGCCAGCACTACAGGCTCTGGGGCCAACGTCCTGACTTTC.

The V gene is TRBV2, the J gene TRBJ1-1; tentative D call: TRBD1 (5 bases). The CDR3 is 14 amino acids. Germline values: CDR1 SNHLY, CDR2 FYNNEI. V was pared by 4 bases and J by 4 bases, with 13 bases between. The CDR3: CASSGQGLGTEAFF. As DNA, the CDR3 is TGTGCCAGCAGTGGGCAGGGTTTGGGCACTGAAGCTTTCTTT. The full variable domain, rest sourced from reference TRBV2 and TRBJ1-1, is EPEVTQTPSHQVTQMGQEVILRCVPISNHLYFYWYRQILGQKVEFLVSFYNNEISEKSEIFDDQFSVERPDGSNFTLKIRSTKLEDSAMYFCASSGQGLGTEAFFGQGTRLTVV.

This chain uses TRBV7-3 with TRBJ2-1, with D unresolved. V was cut by 2 bases and J by 4 bases, with 9 bases left in between. Germline V gene sequence: CDR1 SGHTA, CDR2 FQGTGA. CDR3 length: 14 amino acids. The CDR3 loop is CASSLGDAYNEQFF. The DNA of the CDR3 is TGTGCCAGCAGCTTAGGTGATGCGTACAATGAGCAGTTCTTC.

This clone was counted a few times. The gene calls are TRBV5-1 and TRBJ2-3; TRBD1 aligns across 11 bases. Germline values: CDR1 SGHRS, CDR2 YFSETQ. The V and J ends lost 1 base and 5 bases, in that order; junction bases with no gene match: 6. The CDR3 loop spans 16 amino acids. The CDR3 spells CASSLRTGGMIDTQYF. CDR3 coding DNA: TGCGCCAGCAGCTTGCGGACAGGGGGCATGATAGATACGCAGTATTTT.

This clone has a handful of counts. The chain combines TRBV11-2 with TRBJ2-5; TRBD2 aligns across 8 bases. CDR1 and CDR2 (germline): SGHAT, FQNNGV. V lost 8 bases to trimming and J lost 5 bases; unmatched junction nucleotides: 4. This CDR3 region has 12 residues. CDR3: CASLAGGETQYF. For the CDR3, the DNA is TGTGCCAGCCTAGCGGGTGGGGAGACCCAGTACTTC.

The table lists this clone with a few counts. The chain recombines TRBV23-1 with TRBJ2-7; D is unclear. TRBV23-1 belongs to the ORF category, with a function that is uncertain. This CDR3 contains 15 residues. Trimming left V 7 bases short and J 4 bases short, with 20 bases between. The CDR3 region has the DNA TGCGCCAGCACCGCAAGAGGTGGTACTATATACGAGCAGTACGTC. Amino acids: CASTARGGTIYEQYV.

The chain combines TRBV19 with TRBJ2-3, with 9 bases that match TRBD1. CDR1 is LNHDA, CDR2 SQIVND, per germline (reference sequence). After removal of 6 bases from V and 2 bases from J, the junction contained 6 bases not matched to a gene. The CDR3 sequence is 15 residues long. CDR3 nucleotides: TGTGCCAGTAGGCCTTGGGACAGGGACACAGATACGCAGTATTTT. It specifies CASRPWDRDTDTQYF. The full variable domain, its missing parts supplied by reference TRBV19 and TRBJ2-3, is DGGITQSPKYLFRKEGQNVTLSCEQNLNHDAMYWYRQDPGQGLRLIYYSQIVNDFQKGDIAEGYSVSREKKESFPLTVTSAQKNPTAFYLCASRPWDRDTDTQYFGPGTRLTVL.

The gene calls are TRBV12-5 and TRBJ2-2; a weak D match, TRBD1 (6 bases). The CDR3 consists of 14 residues. Germline V gives CDR1 LGHNT, CDR2 FRNRAP. V shed 6 bases and J shed 4 bases, with 12 bases lying between them. CDR3 sequence reads: CASGTGQPTGELFF. The CDR3 region has the DNA TGTGCTAGTGGGACCGGACAGCCCACCGGGGAGCTGTTTTTT.

V gene TRBV7-9 combines with J gene TRBJ2-7, with 9 bases that match TRBD2. Trimming took 6 bases from V and 2 from J; bases not matched to a gene: 5. The CDR3 covers 14 residues. In germline, CDR1 is SEHNR, CDR2 FQNEAQ (reference sequence). The CDR3 nucleotides read TGTGCCAGCAGTCACTCTAGCGGGGCCTACGAGCAGTACTTC. Protein product: CASSHSSGAYEQYF. The full variable domain, in which reference TRBV7-9 and TRBJ2-7 provide the parts outside the CDR3, is DTGVSQNPRHKITKRGQNVTFRCDPISEHNRLYWYRQTLGQGPEFLTYFQNEAQLEKSRLLSDRFSAERPKGSFSTLEIQRTEQGDSAMYLCASSHSSGAYEQYFGPGTRLTVT.

A word on this clone: The sample has other DNA sequences that encode this CDR3 too. The chain carries TRBV18 and TRBJ2-5; D is uncertain. Germline V CDR1 and CDR2: KGHSH, LQKENI. Trimming removed 2 bases at V and 1 base at J, with 5 bases between. The CDR3 extends over 13 amino acids. The CDR3 loop is CASSPRLQETQYF. The CDR3 nucleotides read TGTGCCAGCTCACCAAGACTCCAAGAGACCCAGTACTTC. The full variable domain, rest sourced from reference TRBV18 and TRBJ2-5, is NAGVMQNPRHLVRRRGQEARLRCSPMKGHSHVYWYRQLPEEGLKFMVYLQKENIIDESGMPKERFSAEFPKEGPSILRIQQVVRGDSAAYFCASSPRLQETQYFGPGTRLLVL.

This clone was seen a few times. The gene calls are TRBV7-2 and TRBJ1-5; D is perhaps TRBD1 (5 bases). This CDR3 contains 16 residues. Looked up from germline, CDR1 is SGHTA and CDR2 is FQGNSA. The ends were cut back, 1 base at V and 2 bases at J, with 12 bases in the middle. CDR3 residues: CASSLVSGFGNQPQHF. Written as DNA, the CDR3 is TGTGCCAGCAGCTTAGTCTCAGGGTTTGGCAATCAGCCCCAGCATTTT.